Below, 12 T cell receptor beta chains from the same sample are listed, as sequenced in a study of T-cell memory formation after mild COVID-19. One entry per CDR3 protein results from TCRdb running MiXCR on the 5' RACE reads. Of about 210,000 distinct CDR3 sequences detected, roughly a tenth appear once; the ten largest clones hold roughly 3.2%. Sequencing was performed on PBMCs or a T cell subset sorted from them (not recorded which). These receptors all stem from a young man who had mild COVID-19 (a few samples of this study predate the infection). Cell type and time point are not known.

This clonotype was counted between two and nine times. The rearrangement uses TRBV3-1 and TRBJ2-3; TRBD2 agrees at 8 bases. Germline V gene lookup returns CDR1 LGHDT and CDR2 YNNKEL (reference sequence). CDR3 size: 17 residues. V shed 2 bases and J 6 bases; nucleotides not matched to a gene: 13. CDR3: CASSQPRWRGAGDTQYF. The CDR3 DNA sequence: TGTGCCAGCAGCCAACCTCGGTGGCGGGGGGCCGGGGATACGCAGTATTTT.

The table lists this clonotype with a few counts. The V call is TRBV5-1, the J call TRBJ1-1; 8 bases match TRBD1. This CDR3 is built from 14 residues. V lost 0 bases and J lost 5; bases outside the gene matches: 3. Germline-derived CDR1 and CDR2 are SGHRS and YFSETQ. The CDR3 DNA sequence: TGCGCCAGCAGCTTGGGACAGGGGAGTACTGAAGCTTTCTTT. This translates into CASSLGQGSTEAFF.

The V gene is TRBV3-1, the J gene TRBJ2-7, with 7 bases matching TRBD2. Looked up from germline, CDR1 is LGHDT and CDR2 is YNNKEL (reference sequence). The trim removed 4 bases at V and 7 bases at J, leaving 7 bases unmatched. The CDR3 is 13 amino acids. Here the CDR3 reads CASSLRGVGEQYV. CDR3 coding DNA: TGTGCCAGCAGCCTTCGGGGGGTAGGGGAGCAGTACGTC.

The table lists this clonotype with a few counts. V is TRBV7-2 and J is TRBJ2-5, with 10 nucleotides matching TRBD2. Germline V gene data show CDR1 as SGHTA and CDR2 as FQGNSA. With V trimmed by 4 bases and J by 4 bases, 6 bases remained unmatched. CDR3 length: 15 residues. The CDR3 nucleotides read TGTGCCAGCAGCTGGGAGCGGGGGGGCCGAGAGACCCAGTACTTC. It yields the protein CASSWERGGRETQYF.

CDR3 coding DNA: TGTGCCATCATAGCGGACCTGAACACCGGGGAGCTGTTTTTT. Translation: CAIIADLNTGELFF. The genes are TRBV10-3 and TRBJ2-2; maybe TRBD2 (6 bases). V lost 7 bases and J 1 base, leaving 10 bases between the germline ends. Germline V lookup: CDR1 ENHRY, CDR2 SYGVKD. The length of the CDR3 is 14 residues.

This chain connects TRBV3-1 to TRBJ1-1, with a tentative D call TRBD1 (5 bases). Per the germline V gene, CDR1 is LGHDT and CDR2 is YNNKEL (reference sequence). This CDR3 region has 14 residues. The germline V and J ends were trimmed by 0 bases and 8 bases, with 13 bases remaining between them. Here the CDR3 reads CASSQDDAGGEAFF. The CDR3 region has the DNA TGTGCCAGCAGCCAAGATGACGCGGGGGGAGAAGCTTTCTTT.

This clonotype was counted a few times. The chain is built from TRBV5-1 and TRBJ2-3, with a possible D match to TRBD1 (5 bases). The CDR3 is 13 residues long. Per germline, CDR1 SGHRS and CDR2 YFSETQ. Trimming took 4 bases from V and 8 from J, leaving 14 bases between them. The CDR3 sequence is CASSPDNQGTQYF. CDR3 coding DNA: TGCGCCAGCAGCCCCGACAACCAGGGTACGCAGTATTTT.

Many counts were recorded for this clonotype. CDR3 bases: TGTGCCACCAGCGTGGTCCTCACAGATACGCAGTATTTT. It yields the protein CATSVVLTDTQYF. J is TRBJ2-3 and V is TRBV15; D unclear. V lost 5 bases and J 2 bases, leaving 8 bases between the germline ends. Germline V CDR1 and CDR2: LNHNV, YYDKDF (reference sequence). This CDR3 comprises 13 residues.

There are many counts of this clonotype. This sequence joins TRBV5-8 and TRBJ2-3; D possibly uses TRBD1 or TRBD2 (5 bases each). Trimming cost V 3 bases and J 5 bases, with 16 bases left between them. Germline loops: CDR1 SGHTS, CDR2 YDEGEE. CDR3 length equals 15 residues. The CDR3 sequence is CASSSGTQVEDTQYF. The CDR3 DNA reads TGTGCCAGCAGCTCCGGGACCCAGGTGGAAGATACGCAGTATTTT.

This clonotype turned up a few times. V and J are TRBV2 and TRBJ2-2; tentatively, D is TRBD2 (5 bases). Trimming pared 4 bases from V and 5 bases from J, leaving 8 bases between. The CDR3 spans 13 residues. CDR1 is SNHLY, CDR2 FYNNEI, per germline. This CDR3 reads CASSVDFTGELFF. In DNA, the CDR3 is TGTGCCAGCAGTGTGGACTTTACCGGGGAGCTGTTTTTT.

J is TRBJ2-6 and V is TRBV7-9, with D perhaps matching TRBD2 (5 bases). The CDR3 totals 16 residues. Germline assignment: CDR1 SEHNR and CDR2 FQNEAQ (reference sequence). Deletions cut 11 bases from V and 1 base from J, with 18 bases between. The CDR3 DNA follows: TGTGCCGTGGCGTCTAGGCGCGGGTCTGGGGCCAACGTCCTGACTTTC. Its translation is CAVASRRGSGANVLTF.

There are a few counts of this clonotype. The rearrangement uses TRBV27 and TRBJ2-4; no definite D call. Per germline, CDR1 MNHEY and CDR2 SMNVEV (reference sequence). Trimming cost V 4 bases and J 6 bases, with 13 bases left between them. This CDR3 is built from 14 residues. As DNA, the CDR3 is TGTGCCAGCAGTTCCCCCCGGGCCGTAAACATTCAGTACTTC. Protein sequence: CASSSPRAVNIQYF.